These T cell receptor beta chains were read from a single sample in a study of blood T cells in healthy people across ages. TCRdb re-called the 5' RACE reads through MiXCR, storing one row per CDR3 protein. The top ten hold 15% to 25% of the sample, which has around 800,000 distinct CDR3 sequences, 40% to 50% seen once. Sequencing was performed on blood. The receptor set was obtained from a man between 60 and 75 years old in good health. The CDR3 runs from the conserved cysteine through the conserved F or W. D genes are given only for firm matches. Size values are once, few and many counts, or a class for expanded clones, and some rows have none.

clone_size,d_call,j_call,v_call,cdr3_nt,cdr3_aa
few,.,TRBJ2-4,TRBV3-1,TGTGCCAGCAGCCAAGGGTTAGCCAAAAACATTCAGTACTTC,CASSQGLAKNIQYF
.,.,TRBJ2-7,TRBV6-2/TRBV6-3,TGTGCCAGCAGTTCCTTGTCTCCTCCCGAGCAGTACTTC,CASSSLSPPEQYF
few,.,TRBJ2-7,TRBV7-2,TGTGCCAGCAGCCCCGGGGGCACGAACGAGCAGTACTTC,CASSPGGTNEQYF
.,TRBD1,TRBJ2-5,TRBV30,TGTGCCTGGAGACGGACAGGCGGAGAGACCCAGTACTTC,CAWRRTGGETQYF
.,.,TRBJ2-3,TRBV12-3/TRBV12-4,TGTGCCAGCAGTTTGAAACTTGCGGATACGCAGTATTTT,CASSLKLADTQYF
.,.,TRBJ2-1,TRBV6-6,TGTGCCGGCAGTCGTGACGGACAGCTAAACAATGAGCAGTTCTTC,CAGSRDGQLNNEQFF
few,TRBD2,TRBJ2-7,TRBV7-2,TGTGCCACTACGCTAGCGGGGGTCGGTGAGCAGTACTTC,CATTLAGVGEQYF
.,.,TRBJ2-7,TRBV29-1,TGCAGCGTTGACAAGGGGCTCTACAGGGAGCAGTACTTC,CSVDKGLYREQYF
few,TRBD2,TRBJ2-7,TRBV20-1,TGCAGTGCTGCCGACCCGGGACTAGCTAACTACGAGCAGTACTTC,CSAADPGLANYEQYF
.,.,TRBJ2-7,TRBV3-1,TGTGCCAGCAGCTCCCCGTTGGTTTCCTACGAGCAGTACTTC,CASSSPLVSYEQYF
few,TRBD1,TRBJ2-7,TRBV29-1,TGCAGCGTTGGGGACAGCTCCTACGAGCAGTACTTC,CSVGDSSYEQYF
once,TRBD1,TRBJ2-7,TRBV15,TGTGCCACCAGCAGAGATAGGGACAGGCGCCAAACCCAGTACTTC,CATSRDRDRRQTQYF
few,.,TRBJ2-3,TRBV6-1,TGTGCCAGCAGTGTAGAGGGGATTAGCACAGATACGCAGTATTTT,CASSVEGISTDTQYF
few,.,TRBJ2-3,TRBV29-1,TGCAGCGTTGACGGGACCCTGGCAGATACGCAGTATTTT,CSVDGTLADTQYF
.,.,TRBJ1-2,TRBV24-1,TGTGCCACCAGCCAGGATTCTGGCTATGGCTACACCTTC,CATSQDSGYGYTF
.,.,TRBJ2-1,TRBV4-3,TGCGCCAGCAGCCAAGGGCGGAGGGGGGTGATGGATGAGCAGTTCTTC,CASSQGRRGVMDEQFF
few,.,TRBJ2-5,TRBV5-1,TGCGCCAGCAGCTTGGCCCCGGACGGAACCCAAGAGACCCAGTACTTC,CASSLAPDGTQETQYF
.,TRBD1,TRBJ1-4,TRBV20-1,TGCAGTGCTCGGCAGGGGGCGGCTAATGAAAAACTGTTTTTT,CSARQGAANEKLFF
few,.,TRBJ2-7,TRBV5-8,TGTGCCAGCAGCTTGGCGTTACTGGGGTCGGACGAGCAGTACTTC,CASSLALLGSDEQYF
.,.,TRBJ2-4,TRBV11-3,TGTGCCAGCAGCTCCCAGGGGTACATTCAGTACTTC,CASSSQGYIQYF
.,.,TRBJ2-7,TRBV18,TGTGCCAGCTCAACGAGACGGGACGGAGCCTACGAGCAGTACTTC,CASSTRRDGAYEQYF
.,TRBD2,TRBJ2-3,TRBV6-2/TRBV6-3,TGTGCCAGCAGTTACTCGAAGGACCCGGGGGGGCACACAGATACGCAGTATTTT,CASSYSKDPGGHTDTQYF
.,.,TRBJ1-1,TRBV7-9,TGTGCCAGCAGAGAACAGGGAGACACTGAAGCTTTCTTT,CASREQGDTEAFF
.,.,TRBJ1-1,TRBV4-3,TGCGCCAGCAGCCAAGATGGGGGGGGCAACACTGAAGCTTTCTTT,CASSQDGGGNTEAFF
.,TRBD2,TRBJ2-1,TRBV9,TGTGCCAGCAGCGTAGTGGGCGGGGGGGCCGGCCGAGACAATGAGCAGTTCTTC,CASSVVGGGAGRDNEQFF
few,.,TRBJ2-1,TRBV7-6,TGTGCCAGCAGCTTAGCGCGGTTTGGAGGGTACAATGAGCAGTTCTTC,CASSLARFGGYNEQFF
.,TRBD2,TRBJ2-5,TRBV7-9,TGTGCCAGCAGCTTAGCCCTAGCGGGCTTACAAGAGACCCAGTACTTC,CASSLALAGLQETQYF
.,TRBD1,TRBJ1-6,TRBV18,TGTGCCAGCTCACCCTCGACAGGGAATAATTCACCCCTCCACTTT,CASSPSTGNNSPLHF
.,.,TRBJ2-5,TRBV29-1,TGCAGCGTTCAGGGGGGGGAAGAGACCCAGTACTTC,CSVQGGEETQYF
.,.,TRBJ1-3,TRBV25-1,TGTGCCAGCACTCCGGACAGAAACACCATATATTTT,CASTPDRNTIYF
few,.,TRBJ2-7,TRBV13,TGTGCCAGCAGCTCCCGGGTGGAACAACAGGGAACGTACGAGCAGTACTTC,CASSSRVEQQGTYEQYF
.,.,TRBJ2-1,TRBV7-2,TGTGCCAGCAGCTTTAGATCGGACACCGTAGTGATCTACAATGAGCAGTTCTTC,CASSFRSDTVVIYNEQFF
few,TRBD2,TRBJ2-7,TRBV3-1,TGTGCCAGCGGCCCGGGACTACCCTACGAGCAGTACTTC,CASGPGLPYEQYF
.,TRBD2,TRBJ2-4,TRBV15,TGTGCCACCAGCAGAGATGGGGGGGTCAAAAACATTCAGTACTTC,CATSRDGGVKNIQYF
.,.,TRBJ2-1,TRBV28,TGTGCCAGCACCACATCCGGGCGAGCGGTCGACAATGAGCAGTTCTTC,CASTTSGRAVDNEQFF
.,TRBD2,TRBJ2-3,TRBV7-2,TGTGCCAGCAGCTTAGGGGACTACGTATCCACAGATACGCAGTATTTT,CASSLGDYVSTDTQYF
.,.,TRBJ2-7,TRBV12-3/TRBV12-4,TGTGCCAGCACTTTACGGGGGCAAGGTTACGACGAGCAGTACTTC,CASTLRGQGYDEQYF
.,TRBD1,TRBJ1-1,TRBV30,TGTGCCTGGAGACGGGACAGCATGAACACTGAAGCTTTCTTT,CAWRRDSMNTEAFF
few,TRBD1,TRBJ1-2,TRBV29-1,TGCAGCGTCCAGGACAGGGCGTTTAACTATGGCTACACCTTC,CSVQDRAFNYGYTF